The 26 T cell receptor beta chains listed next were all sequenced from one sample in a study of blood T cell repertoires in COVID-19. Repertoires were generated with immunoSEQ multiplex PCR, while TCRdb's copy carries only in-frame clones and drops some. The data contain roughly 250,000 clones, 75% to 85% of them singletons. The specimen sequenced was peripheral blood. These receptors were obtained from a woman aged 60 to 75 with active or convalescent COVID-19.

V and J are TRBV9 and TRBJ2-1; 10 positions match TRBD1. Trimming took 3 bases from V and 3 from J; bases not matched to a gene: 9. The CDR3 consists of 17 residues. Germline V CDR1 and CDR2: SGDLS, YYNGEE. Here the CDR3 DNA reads TGTGCCAGCAGCGCCACGCCGGGACAGGGGATCTACAATGAGCAGTTCTTC. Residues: CASSATPGQGIYNEQFF.

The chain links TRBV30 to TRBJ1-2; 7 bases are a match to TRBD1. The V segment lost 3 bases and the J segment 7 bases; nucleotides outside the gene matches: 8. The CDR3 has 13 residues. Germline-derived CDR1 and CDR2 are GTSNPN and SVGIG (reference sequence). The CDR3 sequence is CAWSKQGDSGYTF. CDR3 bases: TGTGCCTGGAGCAAGCAGGGGGACTCTGGCTACACCTTC. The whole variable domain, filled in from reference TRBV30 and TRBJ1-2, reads SQTIHQWPATLVQPVGSPLSLECTVEGTSNPNLYWYRQAAGRGLQLLFYSVGIGQISSEVPQNLSASRPQDRQFILSSKKLLLSDSGFYLCAWSKQGDSGYTFGSGTRLTVV.

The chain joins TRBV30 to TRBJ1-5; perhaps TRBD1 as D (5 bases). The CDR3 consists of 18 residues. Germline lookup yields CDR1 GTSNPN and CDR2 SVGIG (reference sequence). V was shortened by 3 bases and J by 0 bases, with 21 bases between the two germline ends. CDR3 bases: TGTGCCTGGAGCGGTGGGGGGGTGCAGGGTTATAGCAATCAGCCCCAGCATTTT. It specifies CAWSGGGVQGYSNQPQHF.

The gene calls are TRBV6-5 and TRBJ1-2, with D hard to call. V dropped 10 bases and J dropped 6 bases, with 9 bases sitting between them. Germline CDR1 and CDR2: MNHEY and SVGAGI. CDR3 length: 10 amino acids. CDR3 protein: CATTADGYTF. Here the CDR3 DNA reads TGTGCCACCACAGCCGATGGCTACACCTTC.

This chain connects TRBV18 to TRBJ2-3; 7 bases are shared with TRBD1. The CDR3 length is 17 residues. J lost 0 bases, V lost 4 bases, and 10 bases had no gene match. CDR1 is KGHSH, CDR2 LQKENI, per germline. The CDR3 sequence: CASSLSMARGSTDTQYF. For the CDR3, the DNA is TGTGCCAGCTCACTATCCATGGCCAGGGGGAGCACAGATACGCAGTATTTT.

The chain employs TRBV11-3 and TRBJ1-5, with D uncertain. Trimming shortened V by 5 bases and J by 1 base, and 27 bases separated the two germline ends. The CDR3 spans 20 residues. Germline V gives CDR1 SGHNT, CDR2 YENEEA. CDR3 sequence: CASSPGATVPSCLSNQPQHF. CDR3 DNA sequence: TGTGCCAGCAGCCCCGGTGCCACAGTGCCGAGCTGTTTGAGCAATCAGCCCCAGCATTTT.

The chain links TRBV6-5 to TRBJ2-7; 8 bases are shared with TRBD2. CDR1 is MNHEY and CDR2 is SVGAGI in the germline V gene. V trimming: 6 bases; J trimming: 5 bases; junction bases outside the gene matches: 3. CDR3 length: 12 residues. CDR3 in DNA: TGTGCCAGCAGGGCGGGACTAGACGAGCAGTACTTC. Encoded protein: CASRAGLDEQYF.

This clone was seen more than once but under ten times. The CDR3 loop reads CASSAGTGGPYGYTF. CDR3 coding DNA: TGTGCCAGCAGCGCCGGGACAGGGGGCCCGTATGGCTACACCTTC. The genes are TRBV9 and TRBJ1-2, with 12 nucleotides matching TRBD1. The germline V gene encodes CDR1 SGDLS and CDR2 YYNGEE. The J segment lost 5 bases and the V segment lost 3 bases, leaving 5 bases of the junction unmatched. The CDR3 is 15 amino acids.

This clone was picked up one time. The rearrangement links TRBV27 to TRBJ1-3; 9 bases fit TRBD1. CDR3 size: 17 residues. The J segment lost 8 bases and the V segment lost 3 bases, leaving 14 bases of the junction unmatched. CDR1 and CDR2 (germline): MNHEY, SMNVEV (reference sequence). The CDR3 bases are TGTGCCAGCAGTTTCAAAACGCGGGACAGGGTGGTCCACACCATATATTTT. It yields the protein CASSFKTRDRVVHTIYF.

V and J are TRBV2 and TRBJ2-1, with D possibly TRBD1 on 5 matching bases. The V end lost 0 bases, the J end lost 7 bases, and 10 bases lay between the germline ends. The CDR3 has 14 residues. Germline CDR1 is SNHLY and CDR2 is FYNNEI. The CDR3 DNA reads TGTGCCAGCAGTGAAGCGGGGCACGGGAATGAGCAGTTCTTC. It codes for CASSEAGHGNEQFF.

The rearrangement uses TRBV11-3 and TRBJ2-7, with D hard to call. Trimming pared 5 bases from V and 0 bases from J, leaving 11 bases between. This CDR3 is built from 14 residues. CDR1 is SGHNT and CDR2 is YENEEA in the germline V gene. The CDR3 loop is CASSVNWASYEQYF. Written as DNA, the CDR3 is TGTGCCAGCAGCGTCAACTGGGCCTCCTACGAGCAGTACTTC.

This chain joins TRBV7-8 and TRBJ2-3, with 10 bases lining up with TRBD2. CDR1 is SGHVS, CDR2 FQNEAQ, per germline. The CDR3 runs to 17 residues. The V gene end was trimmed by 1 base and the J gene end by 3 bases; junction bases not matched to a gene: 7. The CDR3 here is CASSLGASGGLTDTQYF. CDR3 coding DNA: TGTGCCAGCAGCTTAGGGGCTAGCGGGGGTTTAACAGATACGCAGTATTTT.

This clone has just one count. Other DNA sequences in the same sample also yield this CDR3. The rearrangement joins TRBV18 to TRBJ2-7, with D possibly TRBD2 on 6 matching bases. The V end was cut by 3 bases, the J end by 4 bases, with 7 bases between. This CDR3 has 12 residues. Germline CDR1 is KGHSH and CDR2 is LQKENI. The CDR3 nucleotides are TGTGCCAGCTCACCGGGGGGATACGAGCAGTACTTC. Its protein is CASSPGGYEQYF.

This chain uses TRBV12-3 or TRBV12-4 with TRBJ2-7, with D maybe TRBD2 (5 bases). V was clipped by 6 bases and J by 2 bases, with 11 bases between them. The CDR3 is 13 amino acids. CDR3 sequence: CASRPAGPYEQYF. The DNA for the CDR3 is TGTGCCAGCAGGCCCGCGGGCCCCTACGAGCAGTACTTC.

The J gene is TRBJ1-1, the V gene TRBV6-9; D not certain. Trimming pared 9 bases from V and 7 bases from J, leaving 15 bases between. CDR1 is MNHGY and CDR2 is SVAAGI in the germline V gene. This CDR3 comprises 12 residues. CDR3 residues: CASCRGEYEAFF. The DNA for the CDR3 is TGTGCCAGTTGTCGGGGAGAATATGAAGCTTTCTTT.

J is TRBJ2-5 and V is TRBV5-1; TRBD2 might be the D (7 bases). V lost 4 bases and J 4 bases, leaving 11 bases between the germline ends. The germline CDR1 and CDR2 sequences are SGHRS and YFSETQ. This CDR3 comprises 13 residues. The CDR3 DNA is TGCGCCAGCAGCGACGGGGGGCGAGAGACCCAGTACTTC. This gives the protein CASSDGGRETQYF.

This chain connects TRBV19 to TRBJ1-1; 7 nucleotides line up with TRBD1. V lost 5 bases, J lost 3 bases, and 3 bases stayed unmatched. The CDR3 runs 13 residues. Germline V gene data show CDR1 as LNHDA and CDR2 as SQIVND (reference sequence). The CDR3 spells CASSYTGDTEAFF. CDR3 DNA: TGTGCCAGTAGTTATACAGGGGACACTGAAGCTTTCTTT.

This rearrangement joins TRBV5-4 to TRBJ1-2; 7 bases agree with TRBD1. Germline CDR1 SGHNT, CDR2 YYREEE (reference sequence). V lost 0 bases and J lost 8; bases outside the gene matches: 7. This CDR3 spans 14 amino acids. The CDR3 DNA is TGTGCCAGCAGCTTGGATCAGGGGGTGGGCGGCTACACCTTC. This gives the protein CASSLDQGVGGYTF.

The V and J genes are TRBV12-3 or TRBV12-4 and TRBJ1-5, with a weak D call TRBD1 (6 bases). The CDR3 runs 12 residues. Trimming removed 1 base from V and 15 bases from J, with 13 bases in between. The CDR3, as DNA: TGTGCCAGCAGTTTAGTGACAGGTTATCCGCATTTT. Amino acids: CASSLVTGYPHF.

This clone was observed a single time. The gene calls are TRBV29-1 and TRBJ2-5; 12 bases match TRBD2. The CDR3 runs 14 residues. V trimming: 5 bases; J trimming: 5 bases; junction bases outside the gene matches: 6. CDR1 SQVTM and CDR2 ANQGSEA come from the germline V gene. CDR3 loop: CSVCRTSGDETQYF. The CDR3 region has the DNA TGCAGCGTTTGTCGGACTAGCGGGGACGAGACCCAGTACTTC.

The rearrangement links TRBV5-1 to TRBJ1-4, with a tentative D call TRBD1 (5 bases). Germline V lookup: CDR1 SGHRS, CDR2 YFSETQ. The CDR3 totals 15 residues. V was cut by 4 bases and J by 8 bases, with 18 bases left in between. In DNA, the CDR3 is TGCGCCAGCAGCGGAACAGGAGAGGCGTACGAAAAACTGTTTTTT. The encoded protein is CASSGTGEAYEKLFF.

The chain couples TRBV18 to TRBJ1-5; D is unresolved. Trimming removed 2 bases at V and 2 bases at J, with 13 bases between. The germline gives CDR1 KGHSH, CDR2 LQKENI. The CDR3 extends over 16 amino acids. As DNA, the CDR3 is TGTGCCAGCTCACCATCGGCGGGAGGAGGCAATCAGCCCCAGCATTTT. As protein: CASSPSAGGGNQPQHF.

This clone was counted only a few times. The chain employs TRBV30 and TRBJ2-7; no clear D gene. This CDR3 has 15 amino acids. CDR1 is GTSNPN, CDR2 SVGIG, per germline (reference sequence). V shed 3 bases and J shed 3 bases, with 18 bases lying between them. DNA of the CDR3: TGTGCCTGGAGCCTCCCCCCTTTACTTGTCTACGAGCAGTACTTC. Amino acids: CAWSLPPLLVYEQYF.

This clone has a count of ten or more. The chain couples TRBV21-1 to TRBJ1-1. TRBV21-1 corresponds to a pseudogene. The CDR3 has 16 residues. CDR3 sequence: CASSKPVGGAGTEAFF. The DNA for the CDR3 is TGTGCCAGCAGCAAACCGGTTGGGGGGGCAGGGACTGAAGCTTTCTTT.

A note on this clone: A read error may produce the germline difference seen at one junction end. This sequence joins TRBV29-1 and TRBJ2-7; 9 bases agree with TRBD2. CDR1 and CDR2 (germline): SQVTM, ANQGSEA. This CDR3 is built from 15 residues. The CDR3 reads CRVGAGGASSYEQYF. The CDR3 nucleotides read TGCCGCGTGGGGGCGGGGGGGGCGAGCTCCTACGAGCAGTACTTC.

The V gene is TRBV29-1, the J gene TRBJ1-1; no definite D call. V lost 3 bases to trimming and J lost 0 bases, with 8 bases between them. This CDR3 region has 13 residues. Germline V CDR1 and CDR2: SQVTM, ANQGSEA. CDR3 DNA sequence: TGCAGCGTTGAGGGTAGCATGAACACTGAAGCTTTCTTT. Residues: CSVEGSMNTEAFF.